Listed here are 29 T cell receptor beta chains from one sample, sequenced in a study of T cell responses to AZD1222 COVID-19 vaccine. Sequencing used immunoSEQ multiplex PCR; TCRdb keeps in-frame clones, though not all of them. This table holds 200,000 or so clones, around 92% found once. This specimen was peripheral blood, taken on day 0 of AZD1222 vaccination. The receptor set was obtained from an adult in good health.

This chain joins TRBV27 and TRBJ1-1, with D unresolved. This CDR3 region has 13 residues. Germline loops: CDR1 MNHEY, CDR2 SMNVEV (reference sequence). V was trimmed by 5 bases and J by 0 bases, leaving 7 bases between them. CDR3 DNA: TGTGCCAGCAGTCGGGCGGTGAACACTGAAGCTTTCTTT. Its translation: CASSRAVNTEAFF.

The J gene is TRBJ1-4, the V gene TRBV15; D uncertain. Germline CDR1 LNHNV, CDR2 YYDKDF (reference sequence). The V end was cut by 0 bases, the J end by 6 bases, with 14 bases between. The CDR3 is 16 residues long. The CDR3 is CATSRDGVSGHEKLFF. CDR3 sequence (DNA): TGTGCCACCAGCAGAGATGGGGTGTCAGGACATGAAAAACTGTTTTTT.

The chain combines TRBV29-1 with TRBJ1-4; TRBD1 is a possible D gene (6 bases). V lost 5 bases and J 8 bases, leaving 21 bases between the germline ends. The CDR3 has 15 residues. CDR1 is SQVTM and CDR2 is ANQGSEA in the germline V gene. In DNA, the CDR3 is TGCAGCGTTATCGGGGGGGGCAAACGACGGGAAAAACTGTTTTTT. It codes for CSVIGGGKRREKLFF.

The chain is built from TRBV12-3 or TRBV12-4 and TRBJ1-3, with D possibly TRBD1 on 5 matching bases. Between the trimmed V and J ends, which lost 9 bases and 2 bases, there was a span of 11 bases. There are 13 residues in the CDR3. CDR3 in DNA: TGTGCCAGTTCGCAGGGTACTGGAAACACCATATATTTT. Residues: CASSQGTGNTIYF.

This chain uses TRBV5-1 with TRBJ2-7; D is uncertain. The CDR3 has 13 amino acids. The V end was cut by 1 base, the J end by 1 base, with 6 bases between. Germline CDR1 and CDR2: SGHRS and YFSETQ. CDR3 amino acids: CASSLRFSYEQYF. The CDR3 DNA reads TGCGCCAGCAGCTTGAGGTTTTCCTACGAGCAGTACTTC.

The rearrangement uses TRBV5-6 and TRBJ2-3, with 7 bases lining up with TRBD2. V lost 0 bases to trimming and J lost 4 bases; unmatched junction nucleotides: 14. Germline V gives CDR1 SGHDT, CDR2 YYEEEE. This CDR3 has 18 residues. The CDR3 loop reads CASSLVFSAGDKADTQYF. CDR3 DNA sequence: TGTGCCAGCAGCTTGGTGTTTTCTGCGGGAGATAAAGCAGATACGCAGTATTTT. The full variable domain, rest sourced from reference TRBV5-6 and TRBJ2-3, is DAGVTQSPTHLIKTRGQQVTLRCSPKSGHDTVSWYQQALGQGPQFIFQYYEEEERQRGNFPDRFSGHQFPNYSSELNVNALLLGDSALYLCASSLVFSAGDKADTQYFGPGTRLTVL.

The V and J genes are TRBV11-2 and TRBJ1-5; a possible D gene is TRBD1 (5 bases). V was cut by 5 bases and J by 6 bases, with 11 bases left in between. This CDR3 comprises 13 residues. Germline CDR1 is SGHAT and CDR2 is FQNNGV. The CDR3 region has the DNA TGTGCCAGCAGCCCGGGGCTCGGTCAGCCCCAGCATTTT. This translates into CASSPGLGQPQHF.

The gene calls are TRBV28 and TRBJ1-1, with a weak D call TRBD1 (6 bases). Per germline, CDR1 MDHEN and CDR2 SYDVKM. Trimming took off 5 bases at V and 6 bases at J, with 22 bases between the two ends. This CDR3 is built from 16 residues. The CDR3 DNA sequence: TGTGCCAGCAGTCCCACCTGGGGGGGGCGGATCTCTGAAGCTTTCTTT. The encoded protein is CASSPTWGGRISEAFF.

The gene calls are TRBV11-2 and TRBJ1-2; D remains ambiguous. CDR1 and CDR2 (germline): SGHAT, FQNNGV. This CDR3 has 14 residues. V was trimmed by 1 base and J by 4 bases, leaving 10 bases between them. This CDR3 reads CASSLGGPSYGYTF. The CDR3 nucleotides read TGTGCCAGCAGCTTAGGTGGGCCCAGCTATGGCTACACCTTC.

The gene calls are TRBV7-9 and TRBJ1-5; D not resolved. This CDR3 region has 13 residues. V was cut by 5 bases and J by 5 bases, with 10 bases left in between. Germline-derived CDR1 and CDR2 are SEHNR and FQNEAQ (reference sequence). CDR3 loop: CASSLGSDQPQHF. The CDR3 DNA reads as TGTGCCAGCAGCCTAGGGAGCGATCAGCCCCAGCATTTT.

J is TRBJ1-1 and V is TRBV19, with 7 bases lining up with TRBD1. CDR3 length equals 15 residues. The J segment lost 0 bases and the V segment lost 5 bases, leaving 6 bases of the junction unmatched. Germline V gene sequence: CDR1 LNHDA, CDR2 SQIVND (reference sequence). This chain's CDR3 is CASSFRDRVNTEAFF. The CDR3 nucleotides are TGTGCCAGTAGTTTCAGGGACAGAGTGAACACTGAAGCTTTCTTT.

V usage is TRBV24-1 and J usage is TRBJ2-5; 11 bases fit TRBD1. The CDR3 totals 17 residues. V was pared by 5 bases and J by 4 bases, with 11 bases of the junction left unmatched. Germline lookup yields CDR1 KGHDR and CDR2 SFDVKD. CDR3 sequence reads: CATSARRTGGITETQYF. The CDR3 DNA is TGTGCCACCAGTGCCAGACGGACAGGGGGCATTACAGAGACCCAGTACTTC.

The chain uses TRBV19 and TRBJ2-3, with unresolved D. With 5 bases removed from V and 0 bases from J, the gap between germline ends came to 9 bases. Per the germline V gene, CDR1 is LNHDA and CDR2 is SQIVND (reference sequence). This CDR3 contains 14 residues. CDR3 amino acids: CASSPGSSTDTQYF. CDR3 DNA sequence: TGTGCCAGTAGTCCGGGCTCTAGCACAGATACGCAGTATTTT. The full variable domain, with the rest looked up from reference TRBV19 and TRBJ2-3, is DGGITQSPKYLFRKEGQNVTLSCEQNLNHDAMYWYRQDPGQGLRLIYYSQIVNDFQKGDIAEGYSVSREKKESFPLTVTSAQKNPTAFYLCASSPGSSTDTQYFGPGTRLTVL.

This rearrangement joins TRBV15 to TRBJ1-4; D might be TRBD1 (5 bases). Per the germline V gene, CDR1 is LNHNV and CDR2 is YYDKDF (reference sequence). The CDR3 consists of 15 residues. Trimming left V 1 base short and J 4 bases short, with 10 bases between. The CDR3 loop reads CATSRVQGVNEKLFF. In DNA, the CDR3 is TGTGCCACCAGCAGAGTTCAGGGCGTTAATGAAAAACTGTTTTTT.

The rearrangement uses TRBV9 and TRBJ2-5, with 7 bases fitting TRBD2. CDR1 is SGDLS and CDR2 is YYNGEE in the germline V gene. V gave up 6 bases and J gave up 2 bases; unmatched junction bases: 10. The CDR3 loop spans 15 amino acids. This chain's CDR3 is CASTPGASGQETQYF. The CDR3 DNA reads TGTGCCAGCACCCCCGGGGCTAGCGGACAAGAGACCCAGTACTTC.

V usage is TRBV29-1 and J usage is TRBJ1-2; perhaps TRBD1 as D (5 bases). This CDR3 comprises 13 residues. The germline CDR1 and CDR2 sequences are SQVTM and ANQGSEA. Trimming removed 5 bases from V and 8 bases from J, with 18 bases in between. This CDR3 reads CSVPRGDGGGYTF. The CDR3 coding sequence is TGCAGCGTTCCTAGGGGTGACGGCGGAGGCTACACCTTC. The entire variable domain, with the rest obtained from reference TRBV29-1 and TRBJ1-2, is as follows: SAVISQKPSRDICQRGTSLTIQCQVDSQVTMMFWYRQQPGQSLTLIATANQGSEATYESGFVIDKFPISRPNLTFSTLTVSNMSPEDSSIYLCSVPRGDGGGYTFGSGTRLTVV.

The chain has TRBV28 and TRBJ2-4; a weak D match, TRBD1 (6 bases). This CDR3 has 16 residues. Trimming took 3 bases from V and 9 from J, leaving 21 bases between them. Germline V gene sequence: CDR1 MDHEN, CDR2 SYDVKM. In DNA, the CDR3 is TGTGCCAGCAGTTTCCTGGGGGCGCGAACTATGGGCATTCAGTACTTC. Translating gives CASSFLGARTMGIQYF. The variable domain in full, completed from reference TRBV28 and TRBJ2-4, reads DVKVTQSSRYLVKRTGEKVFLECVQDMDHENMFWYRQDPGLGLRLIYFSYDVKMKEKGDIPEGYSVSREKKERFSLILESASTNQTSMYLCASSFLGARTMGIQYFGAGTRLSVL.

The rearrangement links TRBV28 to TRBJ1-5; D uncertain. This CDR3 comprises 16 residues. Germline lookup yields CDR1 MDHEN and CDR2 SYDVKM. Trimming shortened V by 6 bases and J by 0 bases, and 15 bases separated the two germline ends. Here the CDR3 DNA reads TGTGCCAGCAGCAACACGGCGGTTTATAGCAATCAGCCCCAGCATTTT. Protein product: CASSNTAVYSNQPQHF.

In the case of this clone: The sample contains more than one DNA sequence encoding this CDR3. The V gene is TRBV27, the J gene TRBJ2-2, with D tentatively TRBD1 (5 bases). Trimming shortened V by 0 bases and J by 5 bases, and 7 bases separated the two germline ends. Germline V gives CDR1 MNHEY, CDR2 SMNVEV (reference sequence). The CDR3 is made up of 14 amino acids. The CDR3 coding sequence is TGTGCCAGCAGTTTATCGGGGCTGACCGGGGAGCTGTTTTTT. Residues: CASSLSGLTGELFF.

CDR3 amino acids: CATSRVGSPSYNEQFF. CDR3 bases: TGTGCCACCAGCAGAGTCGGGAGCCCCTCCTACAATGAGCAGTTCTTC. This chain connects TRBV15 to TRBJ2-1; D is possibly TRBD2 (6 bases). Germline-derived CDR1 and CDR2 are LNHNV and YYDKDF (reference sequence). Trimming took 1 base from V and 0 from J, leaving 10 bases between them. CDR3 length: 16 amino acids.

This chain joins TRBV15 and TRBJ1-2, with unresolved D. This CDR3 has 16 residues. V was trimmed by 0 bases and J by 0 bases, leaving 11 bases between them. Germline-derived CDR1 and CDR2 are LNHNV and YYDKDF (reference sequence). Here the CDR3 reads CATSRDGGSPNYGYTF. The CDR3 bases are TGTGCCACCAGCAGAGATGGCGGCAGTCCTAACTATGGCTACACCTTC.

The chain has TRBV18 and TRBJ1-5, with unresolved D. The CDR3 extends over 13 amino acids. Trimming pared 3 bases from V and 4 bases from J, leaving 7 bases between. Per the germline V gene, CDR1 is KGHSH and CDR2 is LQKENI. CDR3 coding DNA: TGTGCCAGCTCACCGTTACTTAATCAGCCCCAGCATTTT. Its translation is CASSPLLNQPQHF.

V and J are TRBV10-2 and TRBJ1-1, with 7 bases that match TRBD1. Germline values: CDR1 WSHSY, CDR2 SAAADI. V lost 6 bases to trimming and J lost 6 bases; unmatched junction nucleotides: 10. This CDR3 comprises 14 residues. As DNA, the CDR3 is TGCGCCAGCAGGATTTCAGGGGGGGAGGCTGAAGCTTTCTTT. Its translation: CASRISGGEAEAFF.

The V call is TRBV27, the J call TRBJ2-3, with D perhaps matching TRBD1 or TRBD2 (5 bases each). Trimming shortened V by 5 bases and J by 9 bases, and 18 bases separated the two germline ends. The CDR3 covers 14 residues. Germline V gene sequence: CDR1 MNHEY, CDR2 SMNVEV (reference sequence). DNA for the CDR3: TGTGCCAGCAGTACCCTGGGAGATTCAGGGACGCAGTATTTT. Its translation: CASSTLGDSGTQYF.

In its sample, this clone was seen once. V and J are TRBV18 and TRBJ2-7; no firm D call. CDR1 is KGHSH and CDR2 is LQKENI in the germline V gene. The V and J ends lost 1 base and 1 base respectively, with 5 bases between them. CDR3 length equals 13 residues. The CDR3 protein is CASSPRGSYEQYF. CDR3 nucleotides: TGTGCCAGCTCACCACGGGGTTCCTACGAGCAGTACTTC.

The J gene is TRBJ2-2, the V gene TRBV30; D is uncertain. Germline values: CDR1 GTSNPN, CDR2 SVGIG (reference sequence). The CDR3 runs to 12 residues. Deletions cut 1 base from V and 6 bases from J, with 6 bases between. The CDR3 DNA reads TGTGCCTGGAGTGCGCTCGCCGGGGAGCTGTTTTTT. This gives the protein CAWSALAGELFF.

This chain connects TRBV2 to TRBJ2-6; D call uncertain. The ends were cut back, 4 bases at V and 0 bases at J, with 10 bases in the middle. The CDR3 length is 16 residues. CDR1 is SNHLY, CDR2 FYNNEI, per germline. Here the CDR3 reads CASSVPRGSGANVLTF. The DNA of the CDR3 is TGTGCCAGCAGTGTTCCCAGAGGCTCTGGGGCCAACGTCCTGACTTTC.

Comments on this clone: At the DNA level, this CDR3 is encoded by other sequences in the same sample as well. The chain combines TRBV15 with TRBJ2-3; D possibly uses TRBD1 or TRBD2 (5 bases each). Germline assignment: CDR1 LNHNV and CDR2 YYDKDF (reference sequence). V lost 5 bases to trimming and J lost 1 base, with 10 bases between them. The CDR3 extends over 14 amino acids. The CDR3 loop reads CATSRDRGTDTQYF. The CDR3, as DNA: TGTGCCACCAGCCGGGACCGGGGCACAGATACGCAGTATTTT.

The chain is built from TRBV28 and TRBJ1-1, with TRBD1 as a possible D gene (5 bases). The CDR3 is 15 residues long. CDR1 is MDHEN and CDR2 is SYDVKM in the germline V gene. The V end lost 1 base, the J end lost 6 bases, and 15 bases lay between the germline ends. CDR3 loop: CASSLFDYGQPEAFF. The CDR3, as DNA: TGTGCCAGCAGTTTATTTGATTATGGACAACCTGAAGCTTTCTTT. Using reference TRBV28 and TRBJ1-1 for the parts outside the CDR3, the full variable domain is DVKVTQSSRYLVKRTGEKVFLECVQDMDHENMFWYRQDPGLGLRLIYFSYDVKMKEKGDIPEGYSVSREKKERFSLILESASTNQTSMYLCASSLFDYGQPEAFFGQGTRLTVV.